Presented here are 5 T cell receptor beta chains from one specimen sequenced in a study of blood T cell repertoires in COVID-19 (dated by TCRdb to about 2020). Libraries were built with the immunoSEQ multiplex PCR assay. Not all clones reach the TCRdb copy of this immuneACCESS table, which keeps in-frame sequences only. Checked studies attribute under half of the gap to unresolved V genes and leave the rest unexplained. The sample records some 45,000 clones, about 90% of which are singletons. 13% to 15% of the sample comes from the top ten. The specimen sequenced was peripheral blood. These receptors all stem from a human donor in a cohort sampled during active COVID-19.

The chain recombines TRBV7-8 with TRBJ1-5; TRBD1 matches at 7 bases. V trimming: 4 bases; J trimming: 2 bases; junction bases outside the gene matches: 14. The CDR3 totals 18 residues. Per the germline V gene, CDR1 is SGHVS and CDR2 is FQNEAQ. The chain's CDR3 is CASSSDRVWGDGNQPQHF. Written as DNA, the CDR3 is TGTGCCAGCAGCTCTGACAGGGTTTGGGGAGATGGCAATCAGCCCCAGCATTTT.

This clone was recorded once. V usage is TRBV19 and J usage is TRBJ1-5, with TRBD1 matching over 11 bases. CDR1 is LNHDA and CDR2 is SQIVND in the germline V gene (reference sequence). V gave up 0 bases and J gave up 9 bases; unmatched junction bases: 7. The CDR3 is made up of 16 amino acids. This CDR3 reads CASSIDPGQGGRPQHF. DNA of the CDR3: TGTGCCAGTAGTATAGATCCGGGACAGGGGGGAAGGCCCCAGCATTTT.

V usage is TRBV3-1 (or the pseudogene TRBV3-2) and J usage is TRBJ2-7, with D uncertain. The CDR3 has 16 residues. V lost 0 bases, J lost 6 bases, and 18 bases lay in between. Per germline, CDR1 LGHDT and CDR2 YNNKEL (reference sequence). The CDR3 here is CASSQDRQIVPSEQYF. The CDR3 DNA is TGTGCCAGCAGCCAAGATCGACAAATCGTGCCCTCCGAGCAGTACTTC.

The chain combines TRBV3-1 (or the pseudogene TRBV3-2) with TRBJ1-1; D is unresolved. Trimming took off 6 bases at V and 2 bases at J, with 13 bases between the two ends. Germline V gene lookup returns CDR1 LGHDT and CDR2 YNNKEL (reference sequence). The CDR3 consists of 14 residues. In DNA form, the CDR3 reads TGTGCCAGCAGACTTAACGGGGAAAACACTGAAGCTTTCTTT. Translating it yields CASRLNGENTEAFF.

Note on this clone: It is likely a read error, because the conserved phenylalanine at the end of the CDR3 is missing. The DNA is omitted, as the CDR3 cannot be located on it reliably, and the CDR3 follows TCRdb's listing. The chain couples TRBV7-9 to TRBJ1-3; the table gives TRBD1 as D, unverified against the DNA. The germline V gene encodes CDR1 SEHNR and CDR2 FQNEAQ (reference sequence). Including both end residues, the CDR3 is 12 amino acids long. CDR3 loop: CASSHIVGQPIP.